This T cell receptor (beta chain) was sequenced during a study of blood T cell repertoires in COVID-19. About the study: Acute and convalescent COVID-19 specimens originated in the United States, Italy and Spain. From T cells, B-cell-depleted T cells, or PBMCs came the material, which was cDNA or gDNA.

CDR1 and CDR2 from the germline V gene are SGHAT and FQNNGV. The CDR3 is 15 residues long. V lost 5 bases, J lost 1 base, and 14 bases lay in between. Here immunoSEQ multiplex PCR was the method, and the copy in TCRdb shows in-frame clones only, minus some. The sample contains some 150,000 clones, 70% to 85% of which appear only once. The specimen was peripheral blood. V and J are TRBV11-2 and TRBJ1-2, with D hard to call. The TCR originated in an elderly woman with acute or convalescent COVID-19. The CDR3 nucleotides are TGTGCCAGCAGCCCAGTACGTGGGCGTAACTATGGCTACACCTTC. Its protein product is CASSPVRGRNYGYTF.